Shown below are 22 T cell receptor beta chains from a single sample sequenced in a study of blood T cell repertoires in COVID-19. Assay: immunoSEQ multiplex PCR; the TCRdb copy retains only in-frame clones and omits some. The sample includes about 270,000 clones, 75% to 95% of them seen just once. The sequencing input was PBMCs or T cells enriched from blood (not recorded which). Receptor source: a man in his forties who had been exposed to COVID-19.

The J gene is TRBJ1-1, the V gene TRBV10-3; 8 bases map to TRBD1. Germline CDR1 and CDR2: ENHRY and SYGVKD. The CDR3 runs to 16 residues. V lost 4 bases to trimming and J lost 2 bases; unmatched junction nucleotides: 9. CDR3 nucleotide sequence: TGTGCCATCAGTGCTTTGTGGACAGGGCCCAACACTGAAGCTTTCTTT. Translated: CAISALWTGPNTEAFF.

The chain has TRBV21-1 and TRBJ2-5; the table's D call, TRBD1, has no DNA check behind it. TRBV21-1 is given as a pseudogene. CDR3 size: 16 residues. CDR3: CASSNWKGTPRETQYF. The CDR3 bases are TGTGCCAGCAGCAACTGGAAGGGGACACCCCGAGAGACCCAGTACTTC.

This chain joins TRBV28 and TRBJ1-1; TRBD1 agrees at 9 bases. Per the germline V gene, CDR1 is MDHEN and CDR2 is SYDVKM. V shed 6 bases and J 3 bases; nucleotides not matched to a gene: 8. CDR3 length: 15 amino acids. In nucleotides, the CDR3 is TGTGCCAGCAGCACAGGGGGCGCGTTGGACACTGAAGCTTTCTTT. Translated, it gives CASSTGGALDTEAFF.

The chain is built from TRBV4-1 and TRBJ1-2; the match to TRBD1 covers 9 bases. CDR3 length: 13 amino acids. The J segment lost 4 bases and the V segment lost 4 bases, leaving 1 base of the junction unmatched. Looked up from germline, CDR1 is MGHRA and CDR2 is YSYEKL. CDR3 amino acids: CASSPGQGYGYTF. The CDR3, as DNA: TGCGCCAGCAGCCCGGGACAGGGCTATGGCTACACCTTC.

This rearrangement joins TRBV7-2 to TRBJ2-7, with D possibly being TRBD1 (6 bases). This CDR3 has 14 amino acids. The V gene lost 4 bases and the J gene lost 5 bases, with 15 bases spanning the gap. From germline, CDR1 is SGHTA and CDR2 FQGNSA. CDR3 coding DNA: TGTGCCAGCAGCTCAAAGAACAGGGCCAACGAGCAGTACTTC. It specifies CASSSKNRANEQYF.

The chain carries TRBV5-5 and TRBJ2-7; weak D call: TRBD2 (6 bases). The CDR3 totals 14 residues. Germline V gene data show CDR1 as SGHKS and CDR2 as YYEKEE (reference sequence). V was pared by 4 bases and J by 5 bases, with 16 bases between. CDR3 region: CASSPGLLGNEQYF. Written as DNA, the CDR3 is TGTGCCAGCAGCCCGGGACTCCTAGGGAACGAGCAGTACTTC.

The chain links TRBV18 to TRBJ2-7; tentatively, D is TRBD1 (6 bases). The V gene's germline CDR1 is KGHSH and CDR2 LQKENI. CDR3 length: 15 amino acids. The V gene lost 3 bases and the J gene lost 2 bases, with 14 bases spanning the gap. The CDR3 DNA reads TGTGCCAGCTCACCGCCCTGGACAGAAACCTACGAGCAGTACTTC. Its translation is CASSPPWTETYEQYF.

In this sample, this clone turned up once. The rearrangement joins TRBV27 to TRBJ2-1; TRBD2 aligns across 10 bases. V was clipped by 6 bases and J by 0 bases; unmatched bases: 2. The V gene's germline CDR1 is MNHEY and CDR2 SMNVEV (reference sequence). The CDR3 sequence is 15 residues long. Here the CDR3 reads CASSRTSGSYNEQFF. The CDR3 DNA sequence: TGTGCCAGCAGCCGGACTAGCGGCTCCTACAATGAGCAGTTCTTC.

The CDR3, as DNA: TGTGCCAGCATCGGGAGGGCCTTGGATACGCAGTATTTT. Translated, it gives CASIGRALDTQYF. The chain joins TRBV6-5 to TRBJ2-3; 8 bases line up with TRBD2. The CDR3 has 13 residues. Trimming removed 7 bases from V and 6 bases from J; junction bases left unmatched: 6. Germline values: CDR1 MNHEY, CDR2 SVGAGI.

This clone was seen once. The chain uses TRBV6-5 and TRBJ1-2; 8 bases fit TRBD1. Trimming cost V 5 bases and J 7 bases; bases outside gene matches: 6. CDR3 size: 13 residues. Germline CDR1 and CDR2: MNHEY and SVGAGI. CDR3 residues: CASSHDRGGGYTF. In DNA, the CDR3 is TGTGCCAGCAGTCATGACAGGGGTGGTGGCTACACCTTC.

This clone was seen only once. The chain recombines TRBV7-9 with TRBJ2-3, with a possible D match to TRBD2 (5 bases). V shed 0 bases and J shed 3 bases, with 10 bases lying between them. The CDR3 extends over 15 amino acids. Germline V gene lookup returns CDR1 SEHNR and CDR2 FQNEAQ (reference sequence). The DNA of the CDR3 is TGTGCCAGCAGCTTAGCGGCGGGCCTAACAGATACGCAGTATTTT. It specifies CASSLAAGLTDTQYF.

This clone showed up just a few times. The V gene is TRBV18, the J gene TRBJ2-1; the D gene is possibly TRBD2 (6 bases). The V end lost 0 bases, the J end lost 5 bases, and 11 bases lay between the germline ends. The germline CDR1 and CDR2 sequences are KGHSH and LQKENI. This CDR3 comprises 15 residues. In DNA form, the CDR3 reads TGTGCCAGCTCACCACCGGCGGGATCCAACAATGAGCAGTTCTTC. Translating it yields CASSPPAGSNNEQFF.

This chain uses TRBV5-6 with TRBJ1-5, with 9 bases identical to TRBD1. The CDR3 is made up of 14 amino acids. The ends lost 4 bases at V and 6 bases at J; junction bases unmatched: 5. CDR1 SGHDT and CDR2 YYEEEE come from the germline V gene. The CDR3 coding sequence is TGTGCCAGCAGCCCCGGGACAGGGAGTCAGCCCCAGCATTTT. This gives the protein CASSPGTGSQPQHF.

This rearrangement joins TRBV7-9 to TRBJ1-2; the D is unclear. Germline CDR1 SEHNR, CDR2 FQNEAQ (reference sequence). The V end lost 5 bases, the J end lost 3 bases, and 16 bases lay between the germline ends. The CDR3 is 15 residues long. CDR3 sequence reads: CASSPREGRDYGYTF. In DNA, the CDR3 is TGTGCCAGCAGCCCGCGGGAGGGAAGGGACTATGGCTACACCTTC.

The sample holds one count of this clone. This chain links TRBV11-2 with TRBJ1-4; D gene unclear. CDR1 is SGHAT and CDR2 is FQNNGV in the germline V gene. The CDR3 has 19 residues. Deletions cut 5 bases from V and 0 bases from J, with 22 bases between. CDR3 sequence: CASSRSSRPPFTTNEKLFF. Here the CDR3 DNA reads TGTGCCAGCAGCCGGTCGTCGAGGCCACCCTTCACAACTAATGAAAAACTGTTTTTT. The full variable domain, completed using reference TRBV11-2 and TRBJ1-4, is EAGVAQSPRYKIIEKRQSVAFWCNPISGHATLYWYQQILGQGPKLLIQFQNNGVVDDSQLPKDRFSAERLKGVDSTLKIQPAKLEDSAVYLCASSRSSRPPFTTNEKLFFGSGTQLSVL.

The rearrangement uses TRBV12-3 or TRBV12-4 and TRBJ2-2; no firm D call. This CDR3 is built from 12 residues. With 3 bases removed from V and 8 bases from J, the gap between germline ends came to 7 bases. CDR3 DNA sequence: TGTGCCAGCAGTTTTCCGACTGGGGAGCTGTTTTTT. The encoded protein is CASSFPTGELFF.

The rearrangement joins TRBV10-3 to TRBJ2-2; D remains ambiguous. This CDR3 has 14 residues. V lost 3 bases, J lost 6 bases, and 11 bases lay in between. Germline CDR1 is ENHRY and CDR2 is SYGVKD. The CDR3 reads CAISEIQVAGELFF. CDR3 bases: TGTGCCATCAGTGAAATCCAGGTCGCCGGGGAGCTGTTTTTT.

This rearrangement joins TRBV9 to TRBJ2-1, with D possibly matching TRBD1 (5 bases). Trimming shortened V by 3 bases and J by 6 bases, and 13 bases separated the two germline ends. Germline CDR1 is SGDLS and CDR2 is YYNGEE. This CDR3 has 14 amino acids. The CDR3 DNA is TGTGCCAGCAGCGCGGTAGGGGTAGGCAATGAGCAGTTCTTC. The encoded protein is CASSAVGVGNEQFF.

The rearrangement links TRBV19 to TRBJ1-2; TRBD1 matches 7 bases. This CDR3 has 11 amino acids. Per the germline V gene, CDR1 is LNHDA and CDR2 is SQIVND (reference sequence). Losses at the gene ends were 10 bases for V and 4 bases for J; bases not matched to a gene: 3. DNA of the CDR3: TGTGCCACCCAGGGGGGCTATGGCTACACCTTC. It is translated as CATQGGYGYTF.

The chain is built from TRBV2 and TRBJ2-3; TRBD2 might be the D (6 bases). CDR1 is SNHLY and CDR2 is FYNNEI in the germline V gene. Between the trimmed V and J ends, which lost 6 bases and 10 bases, there was a span of 17 bases. CDR3 length: 13 residues. CDR3 sequence: CASRPRLAGSQYF. The CDR3 coding sequence is TGTGCCAGCAGACCCCGATTGGCGGGATCGCAGTATTTT.

The V call is TRBV7-9, the J call TRBJ2-3; D ambiguous. Germline lookup yields CDR1 SEHNR and CDR2 FQNEAQ (reference sequence). This CDR3 is 16 amino acids long. The germline V and J ends were trimmed by 5 bases and 1 base, with 16 bases remaining between them. The CDR3: CASSHLRGYGTDTQYF. Written as DNA, the CDR3 is TGTGCCAGCAGCCACTTACGCGGTTATGGCACAGATACGCAGTATTTT.

CDR3 residues: CASSTPPGAAGVLAKNIQYF. Here the CDR3 DNA reads TGTGCCAGCAGCACGCCCCCAGGGGCCGCCGGGGTCTTAGCCAAAAACATTCAGTACTTC. This chain links TRBV13 with TRBJ2-4; D is possibly TRBD1 (6 bases). The CDR3 is 20 residues long. Trimming shortened V by 5 bases and J by 0 bases, and 26 bases separated the two germline ends. Germline CDR1 PRHDT, CDR2 FYEKMQ (reference sequence).